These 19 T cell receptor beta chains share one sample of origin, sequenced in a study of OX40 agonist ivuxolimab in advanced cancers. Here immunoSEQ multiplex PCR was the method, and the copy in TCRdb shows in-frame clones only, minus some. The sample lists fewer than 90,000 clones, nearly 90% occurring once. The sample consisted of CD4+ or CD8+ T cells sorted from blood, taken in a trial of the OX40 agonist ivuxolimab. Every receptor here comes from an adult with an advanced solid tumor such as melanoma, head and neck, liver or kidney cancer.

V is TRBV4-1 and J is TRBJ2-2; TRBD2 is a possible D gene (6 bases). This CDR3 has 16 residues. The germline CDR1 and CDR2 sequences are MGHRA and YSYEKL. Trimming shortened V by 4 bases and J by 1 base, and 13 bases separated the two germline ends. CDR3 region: CASSPLLGGNTGELFF. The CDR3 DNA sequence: TGCGCCAGCAGCCCTCTATTGGGGGGGAACACCGGGGAGCTGTTTTTT.

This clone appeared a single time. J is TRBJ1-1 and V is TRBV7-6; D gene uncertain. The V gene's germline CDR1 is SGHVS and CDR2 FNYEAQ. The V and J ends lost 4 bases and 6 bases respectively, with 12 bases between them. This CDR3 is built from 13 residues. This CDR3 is CASSSLVAAEAFF. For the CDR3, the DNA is TGTGCCAGCAGCTCACTAGTCGCAGCTGAAGCTTTCTTT.

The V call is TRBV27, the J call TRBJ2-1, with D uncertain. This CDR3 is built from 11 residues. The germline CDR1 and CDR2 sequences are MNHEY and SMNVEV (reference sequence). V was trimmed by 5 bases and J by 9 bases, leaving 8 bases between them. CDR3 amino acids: CASSHAGEQFF. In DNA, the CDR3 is TGTGCCAGCAGTCATGCCGGTGAGCAGTTCTTC.

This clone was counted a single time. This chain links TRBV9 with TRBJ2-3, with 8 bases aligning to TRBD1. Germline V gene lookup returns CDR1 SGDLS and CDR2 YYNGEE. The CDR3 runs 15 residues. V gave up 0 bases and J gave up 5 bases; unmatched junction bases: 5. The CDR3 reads CASSVVSTGGDTQYF. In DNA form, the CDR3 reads TGTGCCAGCAGCGTAGTAAGCACAGGGGGAGATACGCAGTATTTT. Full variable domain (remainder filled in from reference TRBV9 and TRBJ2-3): DSGVTQTPKHLITATGQRVTLRCSPRSGDLSVYWYQQSLDQGLQFLIQYYNGEERAKGNILERFSAQQFPDLHSELNLSSLELGDSALYFCASSVVSTGGDTQYFGPGTRLTVL.

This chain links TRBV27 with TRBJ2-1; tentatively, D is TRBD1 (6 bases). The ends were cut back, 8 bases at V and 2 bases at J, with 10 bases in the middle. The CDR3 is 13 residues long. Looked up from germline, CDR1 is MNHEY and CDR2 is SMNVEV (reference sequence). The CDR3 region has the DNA TGTGCCAGCCGACGGGACACCTACAATGAGCAGTTCTTC. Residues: CASRRDTYNEQFF.

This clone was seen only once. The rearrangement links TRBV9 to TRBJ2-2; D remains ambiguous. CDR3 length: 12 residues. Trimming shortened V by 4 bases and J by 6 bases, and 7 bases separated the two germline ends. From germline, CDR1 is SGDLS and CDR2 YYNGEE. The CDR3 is CASSLRPGELFF. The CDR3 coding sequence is TGTGCCAGCAGCCTGAGGCCCGGGGAGCTGTTTTTT.

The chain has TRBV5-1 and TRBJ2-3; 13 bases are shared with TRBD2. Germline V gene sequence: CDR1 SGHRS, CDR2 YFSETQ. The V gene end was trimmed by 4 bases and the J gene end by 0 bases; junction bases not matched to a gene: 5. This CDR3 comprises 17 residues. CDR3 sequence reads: CASSLGTSGVSTDTQYF. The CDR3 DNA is TGCGCCAGCAGCCTCGGGACTAGCGGGGTTAGCACAGATACGCAGTATTTT. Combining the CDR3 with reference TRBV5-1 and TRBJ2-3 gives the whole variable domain KAGVTQTPRYLIKTRGQQVTLSCSPISGHRSVSWYQQTPGQGLQFLFEYFSETQRNKGNFPGRFSGRQFSNSRSEMNVSTLELGDSALYLCASSLGTSGVSTDTQYFGPGTRLTVL.

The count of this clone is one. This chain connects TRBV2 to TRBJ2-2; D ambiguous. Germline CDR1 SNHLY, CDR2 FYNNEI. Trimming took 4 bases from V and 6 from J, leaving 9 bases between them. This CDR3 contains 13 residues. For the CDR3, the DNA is TGTGCCAGCAGTGTGTGGGTCTCCGGGGAGCTGTTTTTT. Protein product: CASSVWVSGELFF.

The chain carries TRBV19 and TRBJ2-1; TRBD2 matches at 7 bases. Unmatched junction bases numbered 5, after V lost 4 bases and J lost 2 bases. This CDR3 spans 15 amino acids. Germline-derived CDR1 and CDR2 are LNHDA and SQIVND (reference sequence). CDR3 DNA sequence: TGTGCCAGTAGTACGGGACTATTCACCTACAATGAGCAGTTCTTC. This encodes CASSTGLFTYNEQFF.

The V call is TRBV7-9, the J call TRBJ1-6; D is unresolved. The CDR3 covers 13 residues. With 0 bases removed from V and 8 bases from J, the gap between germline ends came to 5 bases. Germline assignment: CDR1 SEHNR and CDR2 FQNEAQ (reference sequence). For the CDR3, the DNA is TGTGCCAGCAGCTTAGCTGAACATTCACCCCTCCACTTT. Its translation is CASSLAEHSPLHF.

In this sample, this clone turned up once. The CDR3: CASSLRGDTDTQYF. The CDR3 nucleotides read TGTGCCAGCAGCTTGAGAGGGGACACAGATACGCAGTATTTT. The chain links TRBV5-6 to TRBJ2-3; D is perhaps TRBD1 or TRBD2 (5 bases each). The CDR3 spans 14 residues. Trimming shortened V by 1 base and J by 2 bases, and 8 bases separated the two germline ends. Germline CDR1 and CDR2: SGHDT and YYEEEE.

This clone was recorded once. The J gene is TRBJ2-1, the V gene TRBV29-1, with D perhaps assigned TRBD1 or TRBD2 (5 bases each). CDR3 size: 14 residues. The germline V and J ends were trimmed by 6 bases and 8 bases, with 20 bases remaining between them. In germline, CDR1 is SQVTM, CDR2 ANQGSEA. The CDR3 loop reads CSVDGTPGPHEQFF. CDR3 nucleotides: TGCAGCGTCGACGGAACACCGGGACCCCATGAGCAGTTCTTC.

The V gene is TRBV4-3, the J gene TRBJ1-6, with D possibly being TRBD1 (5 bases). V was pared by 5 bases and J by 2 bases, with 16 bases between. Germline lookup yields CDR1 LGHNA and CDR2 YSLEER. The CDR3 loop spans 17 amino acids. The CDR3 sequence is CASSSGPGLAYNSPLHF. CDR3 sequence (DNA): TGCGCCAGCAGCTCGGGCCCGGGACTGGCCTATAATTCACCCCTCCACTTT.

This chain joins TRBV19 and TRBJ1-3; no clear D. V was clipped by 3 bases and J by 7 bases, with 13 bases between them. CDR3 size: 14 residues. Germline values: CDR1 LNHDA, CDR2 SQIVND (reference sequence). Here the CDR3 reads CASSIRIWSNTIYF. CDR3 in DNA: TGTGCCAGTAGTATTAGGATCTGGAGTAACACCATATATTTT.

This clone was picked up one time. The DNA for the CDR3 is TGTGCCAGCAGCCGTCATACCTCTGGAAACACCATATATTTT. Protein product: CASSRHTSGNTIYF. The chain uses TRBV6-5 and TRBJ1-3; the D is unclear. Germline V CDR1 and CDR2: MNHEY, SVGAGI. The CDR3 sequence is 14 residues long. Trimming took off 6 bases at V and 0 bases at J, with 9 bases between the two ends.

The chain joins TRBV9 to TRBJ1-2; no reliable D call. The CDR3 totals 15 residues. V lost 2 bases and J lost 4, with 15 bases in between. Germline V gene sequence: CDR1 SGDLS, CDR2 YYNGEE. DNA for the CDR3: TGTGCCAGCAGCGTGAACGAGGGTTTTATCTATGGCTACACCTTC. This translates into CASSVNEGFIYGYTF.

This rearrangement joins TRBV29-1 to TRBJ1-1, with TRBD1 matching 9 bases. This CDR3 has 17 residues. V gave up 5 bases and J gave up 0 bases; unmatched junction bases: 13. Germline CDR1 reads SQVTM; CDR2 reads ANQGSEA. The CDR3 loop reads CSVIKDRGSWVNTEAFF. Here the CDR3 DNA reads TGCAGCGTTATCAAAGACAGGGGGAGCTGGGTGAACACTGAAGCTTTCTTT.

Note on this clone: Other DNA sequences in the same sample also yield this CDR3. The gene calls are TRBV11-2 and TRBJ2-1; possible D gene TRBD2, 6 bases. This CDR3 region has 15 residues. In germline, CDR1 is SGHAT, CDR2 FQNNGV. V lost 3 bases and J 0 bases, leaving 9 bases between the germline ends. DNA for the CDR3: TGTGCCAGCAGCTTGGCCGGGAGCTCCTACAATGAGCAGTTCTTC. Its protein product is CASSLAGSSYNEQFF. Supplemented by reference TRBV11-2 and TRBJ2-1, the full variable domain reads EAGVAQSPRYKIIEKRQSVAFWCNPISGHATLYWYQQILGQGPKLLIQFQNNGVVDDSQLPKDRFSAERLKGVDSTLKIQPAKLEDSAVYLCASSLAGSSYNEQFFGPGTRLTVL.

The CDR3 loop is CASSAGGGYTF. The CDR3 DNA sequence: TGTGCCAGCAGTGCAGGGGGTGGCTACACCTTC. The rearrangement uses TRBV2 and TRBJ1-2; 7 bases agree with TRBD1. The V segment lost 4 bases and the J segment 7 bases; nucleotides outside the gene matches: 0. The CDR3 totals 11 residues. Germline CDR1 and CDR2: SNHLY and FYNNEI.